These 8 T cell receptor beta chains originate from one sample sequenced in a study of control samples from healthy donors and cancer patients. Only in-frame clones appear in the TCRdb table, and some are missing; sequencing was by immunoSEQ multiplex PCR. Here the sample spans around 170,000 clones, around 90% being singletons. Sequences were obtained from blood. Receptors were obtained from a woman in her twenties or thirties in good health.

CDR3 region: CASSLSRLAGTNEQFF. In DNA form, the CDR3 reads TGTGCCAGCAGCTTGTCGAGGCTAGCGGGAACAAATGAGCAGTTCTTC. V gene TRBV5-4 combines with J gene TRBJ2-1, with 9 bases aligning to TRBD2. Germline lookup yields CDR1 SGHNT and CDR2 YYREEE (reference sequence). CDR3 length: 16 residues. V shed 1 base, J shed 7 bases, and the junction held 9 bases outside the gene matches.

V is TRBV28 and J is TRBJ2-7; D gene uncertain. Germline loops: CDR1 MDHEN, CDR2 SYDVKM. The ends were cut back, 2 bases at V and 6 bases at J, with 8 bases in the middle. The CDR3 is 12 residues long. In DNA, the CDR3 is TGTGCCAGCAGTTTACCCCGGAGCGAGCAGTACTTC. Translated, it gives CASSLPRSEQYF. Looking up the rest from reference TRBV28 and TRBJ2-7 gives the full variable domain: DVKVTQSSRYLVKRTGEKVFLECVQDMDHENMFWYRQDPGLGLRLIYFSYDVKMKEKGDIPEGYSVSREKKERFSLILESASTNQTSMYLCASSLPRSEQYFGPGTRLTVT.

The V call is TRBV19, the J call TRBJ2-1; D is ambiguous. Trimming pared 3 bases from V and 15 bases from J, leaving 21 bases between. The germline V gene has CDR1 LNHDA and CDR2 SQIVND (reference sequence). This CDR3 spans 14 amino acids. In DNA form, the CDR3 reads TGTGCCAGTAGTATTCTGTATCGAGACTTTAGCCCGTTCTTC. Protein: CASSILYRDFSPFF.

The chain is built from TRBV27 and TRBJ2-2; D perhaps matches TRBD2 (6 bases). CDR1 and CDR2 from the germline V gene are MNHEY and SMNVEV (reference sequence). The CDR3 extends over 14 amino acids. Trimming left V 6 bases short and J 5 bases short, with 13 bases between. CDR3 region: CASSSGTLTGELFF. The DNA for the CDR3 is TGTGCCAGCAGCTCCGGGACTTTGACCGGGGAGCTGTTTTTT.

The chain carries TRBV12-3 or TRBV12-4 and TRBJ1-1, with 7 nucleotides matching TRBD1. Trimming cost V 5 bases and J 1 base; bases outside gene matches: 1. This CDR3 spans 13 amino acids. The CDR3 coding sequence is TGTGCCAGCAGTGACAGGGCGAACACTGAAGCTTTCTTT. It encodes CASSDRANTEAFF.

The genes are TRBV4-1 and TRBJ1-4, with D unclear. This CDR3 contains 13 residues. Per germline, CDR1 MGHRA and CDR2 YSYEKL. V shed 1 base and J shed 8 bases, with 8 bases lying between them. The CDR3 spells CASSQAGVEKLFF. As DNA, the CDR3 is TGCGCCAGCAGCCAAGCGGGAGTGGAAAAACTGTTTTTT.

The chain joins TRBV5-1 to TRBJ1-1; tentative D call: TRBD1 (6 bases). The CDR3 is made up of 14 amino acids. V shed 1 base and J shed 1 base, with 8 bases lying between them. The germline V gene has CDR1 SGHRS and CDR2 YFSETQ. The CDR3 region is CASSLKGQNTEAFF. CDR3 in DNA: TGCGCCAGCAGCTTGAAGGGACAGAACACTGAAGCTTTCTTT. Filled out from reference TRBV5-1 and TRBJ1-1, the complete variable domain reads KAGVTQTPRYLIKTRGQQVTLSCSPISGHRSVSWYQQTPGQGLQFLFEYFSETQRNKGNFPGRFSGRQFSNSRSEMNVSTLELGDSALYLCASSLKGQNTEAFFGQGTRLTVV.

This clone occurred a few times. Other nucleotide sequences in the sample specify the same CDR3. The V call is TRBV19, the J call TRBJ2-7, with D tentatively TRBD1 or TRBD2 (5 bases each). CDR1 and CDR2 (germline): LNHDA, SQIVND (reference sequence). The V gene lost 5 bases and the J gene lost 2 bases, with 13 bases spanning the gap. This CDR3 region has 14 residues. The CDR3 DNA follows: TGTGCCAGTAGTCTCCGGGACGGTACCTACGAGCAGTACTTC. Protein sequence: CASSLRDGTYEQYF.